The present T cell receptor (beta chain) was sequenced within a study of T-cell reconstitution after alpha-beta-depleted transplantation in children. The library targeted TCRbeta and was prepared with unique molecular identifiers. One entry per CDR3 protein results from TCRdb running MiXCR on the PCR reads. In the table there are about a million distinct CDR3 sequences, roughly 29% of which are singletons. Study conclusions and caveats: As was reported, about two months after transplant, alpha-beta T cells came from several hundred expanded graft clones. The authors attributed T-cell counts and diversity one year after transplant mostly to newly produced T cells.

V lost 5 bases to trimming and J lost 2 bases, with 22 bases between them. This CDR3 spans 17 amino acids. This clonotype has only a few counts. The antigen is undetermined. The source is a boy younger than two who had a stem cell transplant for SCID, so the T cells may come from the graft donor. The gene calls are TRBV12-3 or TRBV12-4 and TRBJ2-7; the D gene is possibly TRBD1 (7 bases). Sample: PBMCs, mostly from graft donor cells, taken 360 days after TCRalphabeta/CD19-depleted stem cell transplant. The CDR3 DNA sequence: TGTGCCAGCAGTCTCCGGACTACGGTACAGGGGACCTACGAGCAGTACTTC. Protein: CASSLRTTVQGTYEQYF.